The following is a T cell receptor (beta chain) sequence with its context. Its antigen is unidentified. These data come from a study of T cell responses to AZD1222 COVID-19 vaccine. Study results and caveats: Clonal diversity was possibly underestimated; the donors were predominantly white British and more often female.

The V end was cut by 4 bases, the J end by 4 bases, with 14 bases between. Germline values: CDR1 MNHEY, CDR2 SVGEGT. The CDR3 runs to 15 residues. The protocol was immunoSEQ multiplex PCR, while the TCRdb copy is restricted to in-frame clones and leaves out a portion. The table includes 150,000 to 200,000 clones, 94% detected once. The sequence came from an adult who received the AZD1222 COVID-19 vaccine. This sequence joins TRBV6-2 or TRBV6-3 and TRBJ2-1; D gene ambiguous. This material consisted of peripheral blood, taken 28 days after the second AZD1222 dose. The CDR3 DNA sequence: TGTGCCAGCAGTTTACTCAGCACGACTTACAATGAGCAGTTCTTC. Its protein is CASSLLSTTYNEQFF.